This entry is about one T cell receptor (beta chain). J was trimmed by 9 bases and V by 4 bases; bases with no gene match: 8. This CDR3 has 13 amino acids. The germline CDR1 and CDR2 sequences are SQVTM and ANQGSEA. Using immunoSEQ multiplex PCR, the repertoire was profiled, and TCRdb retains in-frame clones only, with some absent. The sample lists some 100,000 clones, 90% occurring once. The entry originates in a study of OX40 agonist ivuxolimab in advanced cancers. The clonotype originates from an adult with an advanced solid tumor such as melanoma, head and neck, liver or kidney cancer. The rearrangement links TRBV29-1 to TRBJ2-4, with 8 bases that match TRBD1. The material was CD4+ or CD8+ T cells sorted from blood, obtained in a trial of the OX40 agonist ivuxolimab. DNA of the CDR3: TGCAGCGTTGCAGGGCAGGGGGCAGGCATTCAGTACTTC. Residues: CSVAGQGAGIQYF.